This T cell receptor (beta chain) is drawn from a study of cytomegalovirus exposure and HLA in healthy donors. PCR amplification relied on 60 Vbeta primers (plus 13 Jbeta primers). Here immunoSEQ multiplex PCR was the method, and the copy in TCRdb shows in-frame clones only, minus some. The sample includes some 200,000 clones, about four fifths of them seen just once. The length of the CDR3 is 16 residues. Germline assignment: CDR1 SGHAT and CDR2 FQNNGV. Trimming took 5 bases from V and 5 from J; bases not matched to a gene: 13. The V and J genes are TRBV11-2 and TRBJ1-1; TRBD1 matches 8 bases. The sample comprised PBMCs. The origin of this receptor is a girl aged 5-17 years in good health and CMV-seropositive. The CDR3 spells CASSTRQGRLRTEAFF. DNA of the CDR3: TGTGCCAGCAGCACCCGACAGGGGAGGTTGCGGACTGAAGCTTTCTTT.